This T cell receptor (beta chain) appears in the sequencing data of a study of T cells in Graves' hyperthyroidism and ophthalmopathy. Findings of the study overall: From stable hyperthyroidism, ophthalmopathy was separated by a 13 V-J model. Most clonotypes that expanded in the thyroid above 0.001 also showed up in blood.

This CDR3 region has 12 residues. V gave up 1 base and J gave up 8 bases, with 8 bases separating them. Germline CDR1 KGHSH, CDR2 LQKENI. Researchers amplified the TCR beta CDR3 regions from RNA transcripts. The study used the HTBI primer set for a first-round RT-PCR of the TCR CDR3. MiXCR, applied by TCRdb to the multiplex PCR reads, yields one record per CDR3 protein. The sample holds over 150,000 distinct CDR3 sequences; about a sixth are singletons and the top ten take about half. A word on this clonotype: Its antigen remains unidentified.

Exclusion followed for patients with uncontrolled infection, other autoimmune disease, pregnancy or lactation. The chain links TRBV18 to TRBJ1-1, with a weak D call TRBD1 (5 bases). This clonotype originated in a woman between 50 and 59 years old with Graves' hyperthyroidism. Sample: blood. In DNA form, the CDR3 reads TGTGCCAGCTCACCACTTCGGGGGGAAGCTTTCTTT. This gives the protein CASSPLRGEAFF. Drawing the rest from reference TRBV18 and TRBJ1-1, the complete variable domain is NAGVMQNPRHLVRRRGQEARLRCSPMKGHSHVYWYRQLPEEGLKFMVYLQKENIIDESGMPKERFSAEFPKEGPSILRIQQVVRGDSAAYFCASSPLRGEAFFGQGTRLTVV.